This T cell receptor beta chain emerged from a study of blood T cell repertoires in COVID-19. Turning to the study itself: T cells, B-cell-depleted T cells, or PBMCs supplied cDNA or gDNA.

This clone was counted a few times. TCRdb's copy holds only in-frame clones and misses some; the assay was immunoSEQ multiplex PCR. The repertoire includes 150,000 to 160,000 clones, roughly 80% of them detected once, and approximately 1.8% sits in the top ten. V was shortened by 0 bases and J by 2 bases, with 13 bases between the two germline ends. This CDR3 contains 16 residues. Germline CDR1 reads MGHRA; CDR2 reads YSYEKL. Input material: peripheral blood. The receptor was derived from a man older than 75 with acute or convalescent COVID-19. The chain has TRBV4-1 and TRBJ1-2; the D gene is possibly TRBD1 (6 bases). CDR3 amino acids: CASSQDIRGTNYGYTF. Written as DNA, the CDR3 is TGCGCCAGCAGCCAAGATATCAGGGGAACGAACTATGGCTACACCTTC.